The source of this T cell receptor (beta chain) is a study of vaccination and CD4 T cells after COVID-19. Study results and limitations: Within the convalescent patients, a median approximately 89% of the SARS-CoV-2-reactive clones were ones that appeared only post-vaccination.

Cultured CD4+ T cells had their DNA profiled by the Oncomine TCR Beta short-read assay. Genomic DNA was isolated from CD4+ T cells that had been cultured. TCRdb redid the calling of the PCR reads with MiXCR, one entry per CDR3 protein. The data show roughly 16,000 distinct CDR3 sequences, under 75% seen once. Treatment in this sample: approximately 10-day PBMC culture with coronavirus spike peptide pools or control peptides (ViraFEST assay). ViraFEST sequenced TCRs after peptide-pool expansion of antigen-specific T cells. As to this clonotype: Its antigen is unidentified.

V was clipped by 6 bases and J by 2 bases; unmatched bases: 6. CDR3 length: 14 residues. The germline V gene encodes CDR1 MNHNS and CDR2 SASEGT. This chain connects TRBV6-1 to TRBJ2-7; TRBD2 matches 8 bases. Sequencing was done on a sample of CD4+ T cells from blood, cultured in vitro. This receptor was identified in a human donor who had recovered from COVID-19. CDR3 loop: CASSAGRGAYEQYF. The CDR3 DNA sequence: TGTGCCAGCAGCGCCGGGCGGGGGGCCTACGAGCAGTACTTC.